This T cell receptor beta chain appears in the sequencing data of a study of neurological immune-mediated disorders. The unsorted libraries had their origin in 2 million PBMCs stored at -80 C. Study-wide results and limits: No CDR3 amino acid sequences recurred among expanded clones across subjects, suggesting private repertoires in all groups. Multiple sclerosis was found to have the least TCR clonal expansion, below healthy controls, and HTLV-1-associated myelopathy the most.

V was shortened by 0 bases and J by 4 bases, with 15 bases between the two germline ends. The CDR3 covers 16 residues. Germline assignment: CDR1 SGHRS and CDR2 YFSETQ. The table lists this clonotype with many counts. The antigen remains undetermined. The cDNA was produced through 5'RACE with 10-nucleotide random UMIs. A single record per CDR3 protein comes from TCRdb applying MiXCR to the 5' RACE reads. The sample includes under 60,000 distinct CDR3 sequences, under 13% of them seen just once. The chain links TRBV5-1 to TRBJ2-3; D is perhaps TRBD1 (6 bases). Material for sequencing was PBMCs. The clonotype originates from a woman in her forties with HTLV-1-associated myelopathy (HAM/TSP). The CDR3 DNA is TGCGCCAGCAGCTTGGCGGCAGGGGCCGAATCAGATACGCAGTATTTT. This gives the protein CASSLAAGAESDTQYF.